One TCR beta chain is described in this entry. Its target is not known. The data derive from a study of immune cell composition in non-small cell lung cancer. Study-wide background: Lung adenocarcinoma or squamous carcinoma made up most tumours. Study results and limitations: Tumour-associated clones >0.5% occurred in about a third of adenocarcinomas, under 85% of squamous.

With 10 bases clipped from V and 4 bases from J, the junction kept 12 bases outside the gene matches. The CDR3 has 14 residues. Germline V gene sequence: CDR1 LNHDA, CDR2 SQIVND (reference sequence). The repertoire was sequenced with immunoSEQ multiplex PCR; TCRdb's copy has only in-frame clones and lacks some. The repertoire holds 7,500 to 10,000 clones, with approximately 61% as singletons. Normal lung was taken at the farthest possible site, at least 3 cm from tumour. The sample taken for sequencing was non-adjacent lung tissue. The clonotype was recovered from a human donor with non-small cell lung cancer. This chain joins TRBV19 and TRBJ1-2; the match to TRBD1 covers 7 bases. Written as DNA, the CDR3 is TGTGCCACCACCTCCGGACAGGACATCTATGGCTACACCTTC. It yields the protein CATTSGQDIYGYTF. Together with reference TRBV19 and TRBJ1-2, the CDR3 gives the full variable domain: DGGITQSPKYLFRKEGQNVTLSCEQNLNHDAMYWYRQDPGQGLRLIYYSQIVNDFQKGDIAEGYSVSREKKESFPLTVTSAQKNPTAFYLCATTSGQDIYGYTFGSGTRLTVV.